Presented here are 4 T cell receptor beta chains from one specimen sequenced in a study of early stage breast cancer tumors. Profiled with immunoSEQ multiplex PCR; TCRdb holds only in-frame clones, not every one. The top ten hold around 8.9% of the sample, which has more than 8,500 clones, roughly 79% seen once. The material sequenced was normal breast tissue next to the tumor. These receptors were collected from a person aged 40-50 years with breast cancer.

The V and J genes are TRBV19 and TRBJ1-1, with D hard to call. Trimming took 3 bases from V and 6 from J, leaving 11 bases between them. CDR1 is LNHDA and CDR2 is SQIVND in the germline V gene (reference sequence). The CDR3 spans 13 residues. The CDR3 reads CASSMTEGAEAFF. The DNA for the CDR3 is TGTGCCAGTAGTATGACCGAGGGCGCTGAAGCTTTCTTT.

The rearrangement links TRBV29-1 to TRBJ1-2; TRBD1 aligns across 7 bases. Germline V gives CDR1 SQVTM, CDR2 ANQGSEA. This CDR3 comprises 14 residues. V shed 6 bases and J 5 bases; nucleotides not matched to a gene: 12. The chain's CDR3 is CSVERGSGGYGYTF. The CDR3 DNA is TGCAGCGTGGAAAGAGGGTCAGGGGGATATGGCTACACCTTC.

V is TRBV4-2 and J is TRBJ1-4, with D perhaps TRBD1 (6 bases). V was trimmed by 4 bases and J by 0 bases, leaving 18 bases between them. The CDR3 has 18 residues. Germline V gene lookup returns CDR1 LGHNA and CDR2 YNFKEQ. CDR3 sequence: CASSPGGGAGTTNEKLFF. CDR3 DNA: TGTGCCAGCAGCCCCGGAGGGGGGGCCGGAACAACTAATGAAAAACTGTTTTTT.

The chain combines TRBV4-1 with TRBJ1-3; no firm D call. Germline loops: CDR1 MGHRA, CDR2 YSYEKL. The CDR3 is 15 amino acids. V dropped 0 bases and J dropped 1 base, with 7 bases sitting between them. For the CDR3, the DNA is TGCGCCAGCAGCCAAGATTGGAGATCTGGAAACACCATATATTTT. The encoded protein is CASSQDWRSGNTIYF.